This record concerns one T cell receptor beta chain sequence. Its antigen is still unknown. With 0 bases removed from V and 1 base from J, the gap between germline ends came to 7 bases. CDR1 and CDR2 from the germline V gene are SGHKS and YYEKEE (reference sequence). The CDR3 length is 14 residues. Once obtained from cultured CD4+ T cells, the DNA was sequenced using the Oncomine TCR Beta short-read assay. TCRdb redid the calling of the PCR reads with MiXCR, one entry per CDR3 protein. The sample holds about 2,400 distinct CDR3 sequences, about a fifth seen once. The treatment denotes: roughly ten-day PBMC culture with coronavirus spike peptide pools or control peptides (ViraFEST assay). Researchers collected the unexposed donor's CD4+ T cells before the COVID-19 pandemic (2011-2018). This entry is derived from a study of vaccination and CD4 T cells after COVID-19.

The receptor comes from a human donor in good health. Sequenced sample: CD4+ T cells from blood, cultured in vitro. The rearrangement joins TRBV5-5 to TRBJ1-1, with D unclear. The CDR3 DNA follows: TGTGCCAGCAGCTTGGGTTTGGGGAACACTGAAGCTTTCTTT. Protein: CASSLGLGNTEAFF.